What follows describes a single TCR beta chain. Its matching antigen is unknown. These data belong to a study of beta chain features in type 1 diabetes. The study's findings and limits: Sequencing the cDNA could make cells with high TCR expression show up more than they should. At VDJ recombination sites, type 1 diabetes patients had fewer insertions and more deleted nucleotides.

Between the trimmed V and J ends, which lost 3 bases and 4 bases, there was a span of 17 bases. The length of the CDR3 is 16 residues. Germline V gene lookup returns CDR1 SGDLS and CDR2 YYNGEE. Isolated RNA was reverse transcribed in full, so expressed TCRB transcripts were sequenced. On average, stem cell-like memory T cell samples had about a million reads. Using immunoSEQ multiplex PCR, the repertoire was profiled, and TCRdb retains in-frame clones only, with some absent. Here the sample spans about 42,000 clones, approximately 49% being singletons. The purity of all sorted populations exceeded 98%.

The V gene is TRBV9, the J gene TRBJ2-1; a possible D gene is TRBD2 (5 bases). The source of this sequence is a woman in her thirties in good health. The sequencing sample was made of stem cell memory CD4+ T cells from blood. The CDR3, as DNA: TGTGCCAGCAGCGCGCACGAGGGCTCCGGGTACAATGAGCAGTTCTTC. This codes for CASSAHEGSGYNEQFF. Looking up the rest from reference TRBV9 and TRBJ2-1 gives the full variable domain: DSGVTQTPKHLITATGQRVTLRCSPRSGDLSVYWYQQSLDQGLQFLIQYYNGEERAKGNILERFSAQQFPDLHSELNLSSLELGDSALYFCASSAHEGSGYNEQFFGPGTRLTVL.